This TCR beta chain is drawn from a study of T cell responses to AZD1222 COVID-19 vaccine listed by TCRdb under 2021. In terms of the full investigation: AZD1222 recipients given second doses at about 4 weeks or at about 12 weeks were pooled, since spike-specific TCR depth and breadth were not found to differ between the two schedules. TCR sequencing covered fewer than 250 trial participants: 200 to 220 given two doses of AZD1222 and approximately 26 given two doses of MenACWY control vaccine. Trial participants were enrolled by age into 18-55, 56-69 and 70-plus year subgroups, with about 150, 28 and 57 TCR-sequenced participants respectively.

In the paper's terms, the time point label means: baseline before first vaccination. Samples from vaccinated people were obtained from the UK trials COV001 and COV002, which included a single-blind randomized controlled phase 2/3 trial of AZD1222 (ChAdOx1 nCoV-19) in healthy adults. For TCRbeta chain sequencing, PBMC samples were collected from trial participants at day 0 and at day 28 after the second dose. Comments on this clone: Its antigen is still unknown. Qualities for individual bases were not recorded, and no much larger clone is one base off.

The CDR3 regions of human TCRbeta chains were analyzed by immunosequencing. The authors processed their data as follows. Repertoire TCRs were matched against a reference library of SARS-CoV-2-specific TCRs generated with the MIRA antigen-specificity platform. Breadth was defined as the fraction of unique TCRs that were SARS-CoV-2-associated, and depth was defined as the fraction of total T cells that were SARS-CoV-2-associated. Using the MIRA data, each spike-specific TCR was mapped to the spike region that the TCR reacts to and placed in a CD4 or CD8 class. Log10-transformed breadth and depth values were compared by one-way ANOVA with Sidak's multiple comparisons tests. Here the immuneACCESS table is served through TCRdb, limited to in-frame sequences with V and J called. Missing clones are a known gap in these copies; in checked studies unresolved V genes cover under half, and the rest lacks a known reason. V and J calls and clone size are as listed in that table; D and trimming were resolved from the DNA. In this sample the table shows some 130,000 clones, approximately 90% of which occur a single time. Of the sample, 2.5% to 3.5% is held by the ten largest clones.

Study-wide conclusions, independent of this receptor: After two AZD1222 doses, both the breadth and the depth of spike-specific TCRs were significantly higher than at day 0 and than in MenACWY recipients. CD4 TCRs associated with the vaccine covered the entire spike protein, and the dominant responses were in regions 160-218 and 743-854. Because no day 14 peak-response samples were available, repertoires were characterized only after the peak T cell response. Participants were mostly white British, with more females than males. The authors suggested clonal diversity may have been underestimated. Reportedly, almost half of the unique spike-specific TCRs recognized epitopes lying outside the regions that are mutated in the B.1.351 and B.1.1.7 variants. The 56-69-year group was small, and its depth increase did not reach significance, likely because of low power. Conclusions about previously exposed vaccinees are limited, since just five or six AZD1222 recipients were seropositive for SARS-CoV-2 at baseline.

Per the germline V gene, MDHEN is the CDR1 and SYDVKM is the CDR2. V is pruned by 1 base and J by 0 bases, leaving 7 bases of the junction without a gene match. Reading from cysteine to phenylalanine, the CDR3 counts 17 amino acids. Here the CDR3 DNA is all that survives: 51 bases in frame from base 1. This sequence was found in an adult in good health. In this chain, TRBV28 is recombined with TRBJ2-7, and 9 bases in between align with TRBD2. Sequences were derived from peripheral blood, sampled on day 0 of AZD1222 vaccination. The DNA sequence follows: TGTGCCAGCAGTTTATTGGTGGCTAGCGGGGCCTCCTACGAGCAGTACTTC. This yields the protein CASSLLVASGASYEQYF. Full variable domain (CDR3 extended with the reference TRBV28 and TRBJ2-7 proteins): DVKVTQSSRYLVKRTGEKVFLECVQDMDHENMFWYRQDPGLGLRLIYFSYDVKMKEKGDIPEGYSVSREKKERFSLILESASTNQTSMYLCASSLLVASGASYEQYFGPGTRLTVT.